The 15 T cell receptor beta chains below come from one sample, sequenced in a study of molecular identifiers for immune sequencing clone quantification. Each CDR3 protein gets one entry after TCRdb re-called the PCR reads with MiXCR. The sample contains approximately 670,000 distinct CDR3 sequences, 15% to 20% of which appear only once. Input material: naive CD8+ T cells from blood, with Jurkat cell RNA spiked in. Stated subset: FACS-sorted CD8+CD4-CCR7+CD45RA+ naive T cells. These receptors all stem from a human donor in good health. Some libraries in this study had Jurkat cell RNA spiked in.

The chain combines TRBV4-3 with TRBJ1-3; D is uncertain. There are 15 residues in the CDR3. V lost 0 bases, J lost 4 bases, and 10 bases lay in between. Germline loops: CDR1 LGHNA, CDR2 YSLEER. The CDR3 sequence is CASSQDRTLGNTIYF. Here the CDR3 DNA reads TGCGCCAGCAGCCAAGATCGGACCCTAGGAAACACCATATATTTT.

This clonotype was found many times. The genes are TRBV20-1 and TRBJ2-3, with 8 bases fitting TRBD2. Germline values: CDR1 DFQATT, CDR2 SNEGSKA (reference sequence). V was clipped by 3 bases and J by 0 bases; unmatched bases: 14. The CDR3 loop spans 18 amino acids. CDR3 loop: CSARRLARAGDSTDTQYF. The CDR3 DNA is TGCAGTGCTAGGCGACTAGCGAGAGCGGGAGATAGCACAGATACGCAGTATTTT.

This clonotype was recorded many times. V and J are TRBV6-4 and TRBJ2-2; TRBD1 matches at 9 bases. V gave up 3 bases and J gave up 4 bases; unmatched junction bases: 9. CDR1 and CDR2 (germline): MRHNA, SNTAGT. The CDR3 extends over 17 amino acids. The CDR3 region is CASSEGPGQGGTGELFF. The CDR3 region has the DNA TGTGCCAGCAGTGAAGGTCCGGGACAGGGCGGCACCGGGGAGCTGTTTTTT.

This clonotype has a count of ten or more. This chain links TRBV30 with TRBJ2-3; D remains unclear. The CDR3 covers 13 residues. Per germline, CDR1 GTSNPN and CDR2 SVGIG (reference sequence). Trimming left V 0 bases short and J 4 bases short, with 8 bases between. This CDR3 reads CAWSVRISDTQYF. Here the CDR3 DNA reads TGTGCCTGGAGTGTACGTATCTCAGATACGCAGTATTTT.

This clonotype occurred many times. The chain has TRBV7-9 and TRBJ2-2, with D tentatively TRBD2 (5 bases). This CDR3 region has 14 residues. With 3 bases removed from V and 7 bases from J, the gap between germline ends came to 12 bases. Germline CDR1 SEHNR, CDR2 FQNEAQ (reference sequence). The CDR3 nucleotides read TGTGCCAGCAGCTTCGCGGGTCAAGACGGGGAGCTGTTTTTT. It encodes CASSFAGQDGELFF.

As for this clonotype: A much larger clone sits a single nucleotide away, making a read error possible. This chain uses TRBV6-1 with TRBJ2-7, with D tentatively TRBD2 (5 bases). There are 14 residues in the CDR3. From germline, CDR1 is MNHNS and CDR2 SASEGT. CDR3 in amino acids: CAGSDVATTYEQYF. For the CDR3, the DNA is TGTGCCGGCAGTGACGTCGCGACTACCTACGAGCAGTACTTC.

This clonotype was counted between two and nine times. This CDR3 is missing its conserved last phenylalanine or tryptophan, likely due to a read error. Because the CDR3's place on the DNA is in doubt, the DNA is left out and the CDR3 is given as listed by TCRdb. The CDR3 protein is CASSGGRDTDWAISPSILVK. The chain couples TRBV6-4 to TRBJ1-5. Germline V lookup: CDR1 MRHNA, CDR2 SNTAGT. The CDR3 length equals 20 residues, ends included.

This clonotype was counted many times. This chain connects TRBV6-5 to TRBJ2-7; 10 positions agree with TRBD1. Germline trimming cut 5 bases from V and 5 bases from J; bases unmatched to any gene: 9. This CDR3 has 15 residues. Germline V gene sequence: CDR1 MNHEY, CDR2 SVGAGI. The CDR3 loop reads CASSPTTGGFDEQYF. CDR3 nucleotides: TGTGCCAGCAGTCCGACGACAGGGGGCTTCGACGAGCAGTACTTC.

This chain links TRBV28 with TRBJ1-2; possible D gene TRBD1, 5 bases. V lost 5 bases and J lost 6, with 28 bases in between. Germline values: CDR1 MDHEN, CDR2 SYDVKM. The CDR3 loop spans 18 amino acids. CDR3 coding DNA: TGTGCCAGCAGTGAGGCAGGGATCTCTATCATCGCGTATGATGGCTACACCTTC. Translating it yields CASSEAGISIIAYDGYTF.

This clonotype was seen repeatedly, ten times or more. The genes are TRBV6-5 and TRBJ1-1; TRBD1 is a possible D gene (6 bases). The CDR3 spans 14 residues. With 2 bases removed from V and 3 bases from J, the gap between germline ends came to 10 bases. Per the germline V gene, CDR1 is MNHEY and CDR2 is SVGAGI. CDR3 in amino acids: CASSYVTGYTEAFF. The CDR3 coding sequence is TGTGCCAGCAGTTACGTTACAGGGTACACTGAAGCTTTCTTT.

Concerning this clonotype itself: A much more abundant neighbour one base away suggests this may be a read error. Because the CDR3 is missing its conserved closing phenylalanine or tryptophan, this is likely a read error. The chain couples TRBV2 to TRBJ1-5; D is undetermined. The V gene lost 6 bases and the J gene lost 1 base, with 4 bases spanning the gap. Germline V CDR1 and CDR2: SNHLY, FYNNEI. The CDR3 contains 12 residues. The CDR3 region is CASRESNQPQHS. DNA of the CDR3: TGTGCCAGCAGGGAAAGCAATCAGCCCCAGCATTCT.

This clonotype was counted many times. J is TRBJ1-5 and V is TRBV19, with D unresolved. Per the germline V gene, CDR1 is LNHDA and CDR2 is SQIVND (reference sequence). Between the trimmed V and J ends, which lost 3 bases and 3 bases, there was a span of 9 bases. The CDR3 is made up of 14 amino acids. As DNA, the CDR3 is TGTGCCAGTAGTATTGCGGGGTTCAATCAGCCCCAGCATTTT. This sequence encodes CASSIAGFNQPQHF.

The chain uses TRBV2 and TRBJ2-7; 11 bases are a match to TRBD2. Germline-derived CDR1 and CDR2 are SNHLY and FYNNEI. Losses at the gene ends were 3 bases for V and 2 bases for J; bases not matched to a gene: 3. The CDR3 spans 15 residues. The CDR3 is CASSEPSGRPYEQYF. CDR3 nucleotide sequence: TGTGCCAGCAGTGAGCCTAGCGGGAGGCCCTACGAGCAGTACTTC.

The DNA of the CDR3 is TGCGCCAGCAGCCAAGAAGTGAATCAGCCCCAGCATTTT. Translating gives CASSQEVNQPQHF. The V gene is TRBV4-1, the J gene TRBJ1-5; D unclear. Germline V gene lookup returns CDR1 MGHRA and CDR2 YSYEKL. The CDR3 contains 13 residues. Trimming pared 0 bases from V and 4 bases from J, leaving 4 bases between.

This sequence joins TRBV30 and TRBJ2-7; 9 bases align to TRBD2. Germline V gene sequence: CDR1 GTSNPN, CDR2 SVGIG (reference sequence). The CDR3 is 14 residues long. The trim removed 0 bases at V and 7 bases at J, leaving 7 bases unmatched. The CDR3 DNA is TGTGCCTGGAGTGTAATTAGCGGGAGAGTGGAGCAGTACTTC. Translated, it gives CAWSVISGRVEQYF.